Below are 18 T cell receptor beta chains sequenced from a single sample in a study of CD8 T cells in ankylosing spondylitis. TCRdb re-derived calls from the 5' RACE reads in MiXCR, one entry per CDR3 protein. The table includes about 250,000 distinct CDR3 sequences, over 30% detected once. Sequences were obtained from blood, either unsorted or a sorted T cell fraction (not recorded which). The receptor source for this set is a male donor with ankylosing spondylitis or in good health (not recorded which).

This sequence joins TRBV6-5 and TRBJ1-3, with D possibly being TRBD1 (5 bases). The germline V gene has CDR1 MNHEY and CDR2 SVGAGI. The CDR3 contains 16 residues. The V and J ends lost 0 bases and 0 bases respectively, with 9 bases between them. CDR3 amino acids: CASSYSGRVSGNTIYF. The CDR3 DNA sequence: TGTGCCAGCAGTTACTCGGGACGGGTCTCTGGAAACACCATATATTTT.

The chain uses TRBV7-2 and TRBJ2-3, with D perhaps TRBD2 (5 bases). This CDR3 is 13 amino acids long. V was shortened by 3 bases and J by 11 bases, with 15 bases between the two germline ends. Germline values: CDR1 SGHTA, CDR2 FQGNSA. The CDR3 spells CASSFGPAALQYF. In nucleotides, the CDR3 is TGTGCCAGCAGCTTTGGGCCAGCGGCGTTGCAGTATTTT.

This clonotype was observed a few times. This chain uses TRBV12-3 or TRBV12-4 with TRBJ1-2; no reliable D call. V lost 1 base, J lost 1 base, and 10 bases lay in between. The CDR3 spans 15 residues. DNA of the CDR3: TGTGCCAGCAGTTTAGGGGTCAGGAGTAACTATGGCTACACCTTC. Protein product: CASSLGVRSNYGYTF.

The chain is built from TRBV29-1 and TRBJ2-7; 11 positions agree with TRBD1. The germline gives CDR1 SQVTM, CDR2 ANQGSEA. There are 18 residues in the CDR3. J lost 2 bases, V lost 4 bases, and 16 bases had no gene match. The CDR3 spells CSVVTLFRTGGQAYEQYF. CDR3 in DNA: TGCAGCGTTGTGACTCTTTTTAGGACAGGGGGCCAAGCCTACGAGCAGTACTTC.

This chain uses TRBV20-1 with TRBJ1-5; perhaps TRBD1 as D (5 bases). Germline loops: CDR1 DFQATT, CDR2 SNEGSKA (reference sequence). Between the trimmed V and J ends, which lost 0 bases and 2 bases, there was a span of 11 bases. This CDR3 comprises 15 residues. CDR3 sequence reads: CSAREGEPGNQPQHF. The CDR3 nucleotides read TGCAGTGCTAGAGAGGGGGAGCCCGGCAATCAGCCCCAGCATTTT.

The rearrangement uses TRBV24-1 and TRBJ2-3; no clear D. This CDR3 contains 15 residues. V was trimmed by 3 bases and J by 0 bases, leaving 9 bases between them. In germline, CDR1 is KGHDR, CDR2 SFDVKD. This CDR3 reads CATSDGRYSTDTQYF. The CDR3, as DNA: TGTGCCACCAGTGATGGACGGTATAGCACAGATACGCAGTATTTT.

This clonotype came up many times. This chain joins TRBV29-1 and TRBJ1-3, with D unclear. V lost 4 bases to trimming and J lost 1 base, with 8 bases between them. The CDR3 extends over 13 amino acids. CDR1 is SQVTM and CDR2 is ANQGSEA in the germline V gene. This CDR3 reads CSVVVASGNTIYF. Here the CDR3 DNA reads TGCAGCGTTGTCGTGGCTTCTGGAAACACCATATATTTT.

The chain has TRBV27 and TRBJ1-2; D is unresolved. The germline gives CDR1 MNHEY, CDR2 SMNVEV (reference sequence). V dropped 5 bases and J dropped 7 bases, with 17 bases sitting between them. The CDR3 length is 14 residues. CDR3 coding DNA: TGTGCCAGCAGTGCCTCGTCTAGGTTAGGTGGCTACACCTTC. Protein product: CASSASSRLGGYTF.

At least ten counts were recorded for this clonotype. J is TRBJ2-1 and V is TRBV5-6; TRBD1 aligns across 11 bases. Losses at the gene ends were 8 bases for V and 10 bases for J; bases not matched to a gene: 11. CDR1 is SGHDT, CDR2 YYEEEE, per germline. The CDR3 length is 14 residues. CDR3 nucleotides: TGTGCCAGTCATATCGGGACAGGGGGTAGGGAGCAGTTCTTC. Encoded protein: CASHIGTGGREQFF.

This clonotype was seen a handful of times. The rearrangement joins TRBV20-1 to TRBJ2-7; D gene unclear. V lost 5 bases and J 2 bases, leaving 13 bases between the germline ends. Germline-derived CDR1 and CDR2 are DFQATT and SNEGSKA (reference sequence). This CDR3 contains 13 residues. In nucleotides, the CDR3 is TGCAGTGCTTTGGGCACACAAACCTACGAGCAGTACTTC. Amino acids: CSALGTQTYEQYF.

This chain links TRBV15 with TRBJ2-7; D might be TRBD1 (6 bases). Per germline, CDR1 LNHNV and CDR2 YYDKDF (reference sequence). The germline V and J ends were trimmed by 4 bases and 0 bases, with 13 bases remaining between them. CDR3 length: 15 residues. The chain's CDR3 is CATSKKTGGSYEQYF. CDR3 in DNA: TGTGCCACCAGCAAGAAGACAGGAGGCTCCTACGAGCAGTACTTC.

The chain is built from TRBV5-5 and TRBJ2-3; 7 bases match TRBD1. CDR3 length: 13 amino acids. The V gene end was trimmed by 6 bases and the J gene end by 5 bases; junction bases not matched to a gene: 6. Germline assignment: CDR1 SGHKS and CDR2 YYEKEE (reference sequence). The CDR3 bases are TGTGCCAGCACGAGGGGGCAGTTAGATACGCAGTATTTT. Its translation is CASTRGQLDTQYF.

This clonotype was counted only a few times. This chain connects TRBV12-3 or TRBV12-4 to TRBJ2-2; TRBD1 agrees at 8 bases. The ends lost 6 bases at V and 7 bases at J; junction bases unmatched: 10. This CDR3 has 15 residues. The CDR3: CASRPTGVLGGELFF. CDR3 coding DNA: TGTGCCAGCAGACCGACAGGGGTATTGGGCGGGGAGCTGTTTTTT.

The J gene is TRBJ2-1, the V gene TRBV2; 7 bases align to TRBD1. The V gene end was trimmed by 7 bases and the J gene end by 0 bases; junction bases not matched to a gene: 3. In germline, CDR1 is SNHLY, CDR2 FYNNEI. The CDR3 runs 14 residues. CDR3 protein: CASTGDSSYNEQFF. CDR3 nucleotides: TGTGCCAGCACCGGGGACAGCTCCTACAATGAGCAGTTCTTC.

The V call is TRBV11-1, the J call TRBJ2-1, with TRBD2 matching over 9 bases. Germline values: CDR1 SGHAT, CDR2 FQDESV (reference sequence). V trimming: 5 bases; J trimming: 5 bases; junction bases outside the gene matches: 16. This CDR3 region has 18 residues. This chain's CDR3 is CASSARLAEAYIHNEQFF. The CDR3 DNA sequence: TGTGCCAGCAGCGCAAGACTAGCGGAGGCCTATATCCACAATGAGCAGTTCTTC.

This clonotype was detected a few times. V usage is TRBV5-5 and J usage is TRBJ1-3; no clear D gene. The CDR3 loop spans 13 amino acids. Trimming took off 1 base at V and 0 bases at J, with 2 bases between the two ends. Germline CDR1 SGHKS, CDR2 YYEKEE (reference sequence). The CDR3 bases are TGTGCCAGCAGCTTGTACTCTGGAAACACCATATATTTT. Its protein product is CASSLYSGNTIYF. The full variable domain, in which reference TRBV5-5 and TRBJ1-3 provide the parts outside the CDR3, is DAGVTQSPTHLIKTRGQQVTLRCSPISGHKSVSWYQQVLGQGPQFIFQYYEKEERGRGNFPDRFSARQFPNYSSELNVNALLLGDSALYLCASSLYSGNTIYFGEGSWLTVV.

The V gene is TRBV6-1, the J gene TRBJ2-6; 13 positions match TRBD2. Per germline, CDR1 MNHNS and CDR2 SASEGT. The V and J ends lost 6 bases and 0 bases, in that order; junction bases with no gene match: 8. The CDR3 totals 19 residues. CDR3 sequence: CASRSGLAGPSSGANVLTF. In DNA form, the CDR3 reads TGTGCCAGCAGATCGGGACTAGCGGGGCCGAGCTCTGGGGCCAACGTCCTGACTTTC.

The chain couples TRBV11-1 to TRBJ2-1; TRBD2 aligns across 7 bases. Per the germline V gene, CDR1 is SGHAT and CDR2 is FQDESV (reference sequence). Germline trimming cut 5 bases from V and 6 bases from J; bases unmatched to any gene: 10. This CDR3 has 15 amino acids. In nucleotides, the CDR3 is TGTGCCAGCAGCCGTGCCGGGACTATCCGCAATGAGCAGTTCTTC. Protein product: CASSRAGTIRNEQFF.